These 29 T cell receptor beta chains share one sample of origin, sequenced in a study of blood T cell repertoires in COVID-19. Profiling relied on immunoSEQ multiplex PCR, and the TCRdb table lists in-frame clones only, not all of them. The table records approximately 210,000 clones, just over 90% of them present only once. Sequences were obtained from peripheral blood. All receptors derive from a man younger than 45 with acute or convalescent COVID-19.

Only one count was recorded for this clone. The chain links TRBV10-2 to TRBJ2-7, with 8 positions matching TRBD2. This CDR3 contains 16 residues. CDR1 WSHSY and CDR2 SAAADI come from the germline V gene. After removal of 5 bases from V and 4 bases from J, the junction contained 13 bases not matched to a gene. CDR3 protein: CASSQGSGRIGYEQYF. In DNA, the CDR3 is TGCGCCAGCAGTCAAGGGAGCGGGAGAATTGGTTACGAGCAGTACTTC.

V and J are TRBV19 and TRBJ1-1; no definite D call. Germline V gene data show CDR1 as LNHDA and CDR2 as SQIVND (reference sequence). This CDR3 comprises 13 residues. V was trimmed by 9 bases and J by 1 base, leaving 12 bases between them. The chain's CDR3 is CASKLTANTEAFF. The CDR3 DNA reads as TGTGCCAGCAAACTTACAGCGAACACTGAAGCTTTCTTT.

The chain uses TRBV5-8 and TRBJ2-3; D is perhaps TRBD1 (6 bases). CDR3 size: 12 residues. V was trimmed by 2 bases and J by 7 bases, leaving 8 bases between them. Germline CDR1 and CDR2: SGHTS and YDEGEE. The CDR3 here is CASSLGGNTQYF. The CDR3 DNA follows: TGTGCCAGCAGCTTAGGGGGTAATACGCAGTATTTT.

The rearrangement links TRBV19 to TRBJ2-1; 8 bases match TRBD2. Trimming removed 4 bases from V and 3 bases from J; junction bases left unmatched: 2. This CDR3 is built from 14 residues. From germline, CDR1 is LNHDA and CDR2 SQIVND (reference sequence). The CDR3 bases are TGTGCCAGTAGTACGACTAGCGACTACAATGAGCAGTTCTTC. Encoded protein: CASSTTSDYNEQFF.

The gene calls are TRBV4-1 and TRBJ2-7; 9 bases fit TRBD1. With 3 bases clipped from V and 7 bases from J, the junction kept 16 bases outside the gene matches. CDR3 size: 17 residues. From germline, CDR1 is MGHRA and CDR2 YSYEKL. The CDR3 loop is CASSHHITSGQGREQYF. The CDR3 DNA reads TGCGCCAGCAGCCATCACATCACTTCGGGACAGGGAAGGGAGCAGTACTTC.

This sequence joins TRBV28 and TRBJ1-1, with D perhaps TRBD1 (5 bases). Germline assignment: CDR1 MDHEN and CDR2 SYDVKM. CDR3 length: 12 residues. Trimming took off 2 bases at V and 7 bases at J, with 8 bases between the two ends. In DNA form, the CDR3 reads TGTGCCAGCAGTTTAGGGGGGTATGAAGCTTTCTTT. Its translation: CASSLGGYEAFF.

This rearrangement joins TRBV5-1 to TRBJ1-4; the D gene is possibly TRBD1 (5 bases). Germline loops: CDR1 SGHRS, CDR2 YFSETQ. CDR3 length equals 14 residues. V shed 4 bases and J shed 8 bases, with 15 bases lying between them. This CDR3 reads CASSAGFESEKLFF. The CDR3 nucleotides are TGCGCCAGCAGCGCAGGGTTTGAGTCGGAAAAACTGTTTTTT.

With respect to this clone: Distinct nucleotide sequences in the sample also encode this CDR3. The chain employs TRBV28 and TRBJ2-5; TRBD1 agrees at 7 bases. The CDR3 consists of 13 residues. V lost 6 bases, J lost 2 bases, and 3 bases stayed unmatched. Germline V gene lookup returns CDR1 MDHEN and CDR2 SYDVKM. The CDR3 DNA sequence: TGTGCCAGCAGGACAGGGCTTCAAGAGACCCAGTACTTC. Its protein is CASRTGLQETQYF.

CDR3 sequence reads: CASSLLSGSLFVEQYF. CDR3 sequence (DNA): TGTGCCAGCAGTTTATTGAGCGGGAGTCTCTTCGTCGAGCAGTACTTC. The V call is TRBV28, the J call TRBJ2-7; 8 bases are a match to TRBD2. The CDR3 sequence is 16 residues long. The J segment lost 6 bases and the V segment lost 1 base, leaving 11 bases of the junction unmatched. Per the germline V gene, CDR1 is MDHEN and CDR2 is SYDVKM.

The chain employs TRBV19 and TRBJ1-1; maybe TRBD1 (5 bases). Germline CDR1 LNHDA, CDR2 SQIVND (reference sequence). The V and J ends lost 5 bases and 3 bases respectively, with 13 bases between them. The CDR3 runs to 14 residues. CDR3 DNA: TGTGCCAGTAGTTCCAGGGTAGGAGACACTGAAGCTTTCTTT. It is translated as CASSSRVGDTEAFF.

This chain joins TRBV28 and TRBJ2-2, with TRBD1 as a possible D gene (5 bases). The CDR3 length is 15 residues. CDR1 and CDR2 from the germline V gene are MDHEN and SYDVKM. The V and J ends lost 1 base and 5 bases respectively, with 11 bases between them. The CDR3 region is CASSLSRQSTGELFF. The CDR3 DNA is TGTGCCAGCAGTTTATCCCGACAGTCGACCGGGGAGCTGTTTTTT.

This sequence joins TRBV3-1 (or the pseudogene TRBV3-2) and TRBJ2-2, with 11 bases that match TRBD2. The CDR3 is made up of 15 amino acids. Per the germline V gene, CDR1 is LGHDT and CDR2 is YNNKEL (reference sequence). Losses at the gene ends were 6 bases for V and 6 bases for J; bases not matched to a gene: 6. In DNA, the CDR3 is TGTGCCAGCAGGCGGGATAGCGGGGGGGCCGGGGAGCTGTTTTTT. Residues: CASRRDSGGAGELFF.

The chain links TRBV24-1 to TRBJ1-2; D is unclear. The germline gives CDR1 KGHDR, CDR2 SFDVKD. The CDR3 spans 14 residues. The V and J ends lost 2 bases and 4 bases respectively, with 10 bases between them. CDR3 in amino acids: CATSDSSAAYGYTF. Written as DNA, the CDR3 is TGTGCCACCAGTGATTCCTCTGCGGCCTATGGCTACACCTTC.

The chain carries TRBV15 and TRBJ2-7; 10 bases agree with TRBD1. The V gene end was trimmed by 4 bases and the J gene end by 6 bases; junction bases not matched to a gene: 9. CDR1 LNHNV and CDR2 YYDKDF come from the germline V gene (reference sequence). This CDR3 has 15 residues. CDR3 protein: CATSKTGTGVLEQYF. In nucleotides, the CDR3 is TGTGCCACCAGCAAAACCGGGACAGGGGTGCTCGAGCAGTACTTC. Looking up the rest from reference TRBV15 and TRBJ2-7 gives the full variable domain: DAMVIQNPRYQVTQFGKPVTLSCSQTLNHNVMYWYQQKSSQAPKLLFHYYDKDFNNEADTPDNFQSRRPNTSFCFLDIRSPGLGDTAMYLCATSKTGTGVLEQYFGPGTRLTVT.

CDR3 coding DNA: TGTGCCAGCAGCCGAAACAGGGGATCTGCCTCTGGCTACACCTTC. The encoded protein is CASSRNRGSASGYTF. The genes are TRBV6-5 and TRBJ1-2; 7 positions match TRBD1. Per the germline V gene, CDR1 is MNHEY and CDR2 is SVGAGI. The ends lost 6 bases at V and 7 bases at J; junction bases unmatched: 14. The CDR3 has 15 residues.

The rearrangement uses TRBV2 and TRBJ2-1; 7 bases agree with TRBD2. CDR1 is SNHLY, CDR2 FYNNEI, per germline. There are 17 residues in the CDR3. The junction had 11 bases not matched to a gene; V was cut back by 4 bases and J by 2 bases. The CDR3 protein is CASSAIAGRFPYNEQFF. DNA of the CDR3: TGTGCCAGCAGTGCAATAGCGGGCAGATTCCCCTACAATGAGCAGTTCTTC.

V and J are TRBV5-4 and TRBJ1-6, with TRBD1 matching 7 bases. Germline trimming cut 6 bases from V and 6 bases from J; bases unmatched to any gene: 6. The CDR3 has 14 amino acids. CDR1 and CDR2 (germline): SGHNT, YYREEE (reference sequence). The CDR3 region is CASNTGDGNSPLHF. DNA for the CDR3: TGTGCCAGCAACACAGGGGATGGTAATTCACCCCTCCACTTT.

The chain employs TRBV14 and TRBJ1-6; no clear D. The V end was cut by 1 base, the J end by 8 bases, with 12 bases between. The CDR3 consists of 15 residues. The germline CDR1 and CDR2 sequences are SGHDN and FVKESK. The CDR3 DNA follows: TGTGCCAGCAGCCAAGTATCGGGGTCACATTCACCCCTCCACTTT. It is translated as CASSQVSGSHSPLHF. The full variable domain, completed using reference TRBV14 and TRBJ1-6, is EAGVTQFPSHSVIEKGQTVTLRCDPISGHDNLYWYRRVMGKEIKFLLHFVKESKQDESGMPNNRFLAERTGGTYSTLKVQPAELEDSGVYFCASSQVSGSHSPLHFGNGTRLTVT.

The chain links TRBV3-1 (or the pseudogene TRBV3-2) to TRBJ1-1, with D possibly being TRBD1 (5 bases). The germline V and J ends were trimmed by 2 bases and 11 bases, with 12 bases remaining between them. Germline V gives CDR1 LGHDT, CDR2 YNNKEL (reference sequence). The CDR3 has 12 amino acids. This chain's CDR3 is CASSQTDRMAFF. The CDR3 DNA is TGTGCCAGCAGCCAAACAGACAGAATGGCTTTCTTT.

The CDR3 loop is CASSYSGRDNEQFF. The CDR3 DNA reads as TGTGCCAGCAGTTACTCAGGGCGGGACAATGAGCAGTTCTTC. The chain is built from TRBV6-2 or TRBV6-3 and TRBJ2-1; D might be TRBD2 (5 bases). The CDR3 is 14 amino acids. Germline V gene lookup returns CDR1 MNHEY and CDR2 SVGEGT. V was pared by 0 bases and J by 5 bases, with 8 bases between.

This chain links TRBV20-1 with TRBJ2-1; D gene unclear. Germline V lookup: CDR1 DFQATT, CDR2 SNEGSKA (reference sequence). The CDR3 loop spans 13 amino acids. V was clipped by 4 bases and J by 5 bases, with 12 bases between them. The CDR3 bases are TGCAGTGCTATTGACGCGAACCACAATGAGCAGTTCTTC. Translated: CSAIDANHNEQFF.

The rearrangement uses TRBV5-5 and TRBJ2-2; no clear D. Trimming stripped 1 base from V and 2 bases from J, with 6 bases between. The CDR3 sequence is 14 residues long. In germline, CDR1 is SGHKS, CDR2 YYEKEE (reference sequence). CDR3 bases: TGTGCCAGCAGCTTGTTTCCAAACACCGGGGAGCTGTTTTTT. It yields the protein CASSLFPNTGELFF.

For this clone: One junction end disagrees with the germline gene, perhaps due to a read error. The gene calls are TRBV6-6 and TRBJ1-1; tentatively, D is TRBD1 (5 bases). Germline CDR1 MNHNY, CDR2 SVGAGI (reference sequence). The CDR3 has 15 amino acids. The CDR3 DNA is TGTGCCAGCACTACAATAGGGCGGGGGAACATTGAAGCTTTCTTT. It encodes CASTTIGRGNIEAFF.

The chain employs TRBV10-3 and TRBJ2-7, with 8 nucleotides matching TRBD1. This CDR3 region has 15 residues. Germline CDR1 reads ENHRY; CDR2 reads SYGVKD. V was pared by 2 bases and J by 7 bases, with 10 bases of the junction left unmatched. Here the CDR3 DNA reads TGTGCCATCAGTGAGGGACAGGGCGTCCTTGGGGAGCAGTACTTC. Translated, it gives CAISEGQGVLGEQYF.

The gene calls are TRBV7-9 and TRBJ1-1; tentative D call: TRBD1 (5 bases). CDR3 size: 12 residues. CDR1 SEHNR and CDR2 FQNEAQ come from the germline V gene (reference sequence). Trimming removed 2 bases from V and 10 bases from J, with 11 bases in between. In nucleotides, the CDR3 is TGTGCCAGCAGCTTAACCGGGACTTCAGCTTTCTTT. This gives the protein CASSLTGTSAFF.

The chain carries TRBV6-5 and TRBJ2-2, with D perhaps matching TRBD2 (6 bases). The CDR3 extends over 13 amino acids. Trimming pared 6 bases from V and 4 bases from J, leaving 9 bases between. The germline V gene has CDR1 MNHEY and CDR2 SVGAGI. CDR3 sequence (DNA): TGTGCCAGCAGACTGACTAGCACCGGGGAGCTGTTTTTT. This gives the protein CASRLTSTGELFF.

The CDR3 DNA follows: TGTGCCAGCAGCCGGCTAGCGGGATCGACCGGGGAGCTGTTTTTT. This gives the protein CASSRLAGSTGELFF. This chain links TRBV14 with TRBJ2-2, with 9 bases lining up with TRBD2. CDR3 size: 15 residues. The J segment lost 5 bases and the V segment lost 4 bases, leaving 5 bases of the junction unmatched. Per germline, CDR1 SGHDN and CDR2 FVKESK.

The V and J genes are TRBV28 and TRBJ1-5, with D uncertain. Trimming left V 5 bases short and J 7 bases short, with 15 bases between. The germline gives CDR1 MDHEN, CDR2 SYDVKM. The CDR3 spans 14 residues. CDR3 bases: TGTGCCAGCAGTGTGAGGGTTACCGGGCAGCCCCAGCATTTT. Amino acids: CASSVRVTGQPQHF. Supplemented by reference TRBV28 and TRBJ1-5, the full variable domain reads DVKVTQSSRYLVKRTGEKVFLECVQDMDHENMFWYRQDPGLGLRLIYFSYDVKMKEKGDIPEGYSVSREKKERFSLILESASTNQTSMYLCASSVRVTGQPQHFGDGTRLSIL.

The chain has TRBV9 and TRBJ2-3; the D gene is possibly TRBD2 (6 bases). Per germline, CDR1 SGDLS and CDR2 YYNGEE. V lost 4 bases to trimming and J lost 1 base, with 13 bases between them. The CDR3 has 15 amino acids. The CDR3 nucleotides are TGTGCCAGCAGCTCGCGACTAGGTGGCACAGATACGCAGTATTTT. Its protein is CASSSRLGGTDTQYF.